Below, 5 T cell receptor beta chains from the same sample are listed, as sequenced in a study of regulatory T cells in long-lasting Graves disease. Sample time point: persistent/refractory GD, antithyroid drugs over 5 years with positive TRAb. From PBMCs, RNA was extracted and then used to make the TCR library. Assembly of TCR beta libraries relied on iRepertoire HTBI primers together with Arm-PCR of CDR3 regions. TCRdb independently ran MiXCR on the multiplex PCR reads; one entry per CDR3 protein. In the table there are around 450,000 distinct CDR3 sequences, 20% to 25% of which are singletons. The specimen was peripheral blood mononuclear cells (PBMCs), collected when the disease was refractory, from a patient treated with antithyroid drugs. The source is a female donor with Graves disease.

The genes are TRBV6-1 and TRBJ1-2, with 7 bases aligning to TRBD1. The ends lost 7 bases at V and 6 bases at J; junction bases unmatched: 11. The germline V gene has CDR1 MNHNS and CDR2 SASEGT. The length of the CDR3 is 14 residues. For the CDR3, the DNA is TGTGCCAGCACGCTTCTGGACAGGCGGGATGGCTACACCTTC. Translated: CASTLLDRRDGYTF.

This clonotype was found many times. The J gene is TRBJ1-6, the V gene TRBV2, with D uncertain. Germline V gene lookup returns CDR1 SNHLY and CDR2 FYNNEI. V gave up 2 bases and J gave up 6 bases, with 11 bases separating them. The CDR3 has 15 amino acids. The CDR3 coding sequence is TGTGCCAGCAGTGAAACGGCTCTCTCTAATTCACCCCTCCACTTT. It translates to CASSETALSNSPLHF.

This clonotype was counted between two and nine times. A single base separates this from a much larger clone, so it may be a read error. The rearrangement links TRBV27 to TRBJ1-6, with D unclear. With 6 bases removed from V and 6 bases from J, the gap between germline ends came to 24 bases. Germline V CDR1 and CDR2: MNHEY, SMNVEV (reference sequence). This CDR3 comprises 18 residues. The CDR3 DNA is TGTGCCAGCAGCCACAGAGTGATACTCGGTGTGGGTAATTCACCCCTCCACTTT. This sequence encodes CASSHRVILGVGNSPLHF.

Concerning this clonotype: This could be a read error, since a much larger clone is one nucleotide away. The rearrangement joins TRBV12-3 or TRBV12-4 to TRBJ1-1, with 7 bases aligning to TRBD1. CDR3 length equals 15 residues. The chain's CDR3 is CASSLGQPTPNEASF. CDR3 coding DNA: TGTGCCAGCAGTTTGGGACAGCCTACCCCCAATGAAGCTTCCTTT.

This clonotype has ten or more counts. The chain couples TRBV11-2 to TRBJ1-4; 11 nucleotides line up with TRBD1. The V gene end was trimmed by 3 bases and the J gene end by 8 bases; junction bases not matched to a gene: 2. The CDR3 consists of 14 residues. Germline assignment: CDR1 SGHAT and CDR2 FQNNGV. The CDR3 region is CASSLGQGEEKLFF. The CDR3 DNA follows: TGTGCCAGCAGCTTGGGACAGGGGGAGGAAAAACTGTTTTTT.